The clone carrying this TCR beta chain is classed as medium-sized by frequency. The target antigen is unknown. The source of the sample is a study of T cell clusters in autoimmune cytopenias. CDR3 length: 16 amino acids. Germline loops: CDR1 MNHEY, CDR2 SVGAGI. Each sample's input was about 250 ng genomic DNA, approximately 37,500 genome equivalents. The study, taken as a whole, reports: TRB repertoire shifts in secondary cytopenia and chronic lymphocytic leukemia mostly reflected lymphoma, not autoimmunity. Physiological T cell clusters of healthy donors were apparently absent in primary autoimmune cytopenia patients.

One tube held mixed TRB-A and TRB-B primer pools for touch-down PCR. TCRdb reprocessed the multiplex PCR reads, with one entry per CDR3 protein and no DNA. Recorded for this sample: approximately 3,800 distinct CDR3 sequences. The genes are TRBV6-5 and TRBJ2-4; TCRdb lists TRBD1, though no DNA is available to test this call. The clonotype was recovered from a human donor with an autoimmune cytopenia or autoimmune hepatitis (not recorded which). The sample consisted of peripheral blood. This CDR3 is CASRARTALAKNIQYF.